This TCR beta chain emerged from a study of Ad26.COV2.S vaccination and SARS-CoV-2 variants (dated by TCRdb to the early 2020s). In terms of the full investigation: Donors in the vaccine arm were drawn from COV1001, a phase I-IIa trial of Ad26.COV2.S in healthy adults that was multicentre, randomized, double-blind and placebo-controlled. Dosing of Ad26.COV2.S was intramuscular, at either 5x10^10 or 1x10^11 viral particles, delivered as one shot or as two shots spaced 56 days apart. The specificity and breadth of SARS-CoV-2-reactive T cell receptors after Ad26.COV2.S vaccination were assessed by TCRbeta repertoire sequencing. The TCR-sequenced set comprised around 30 samples: 19 Ad26.COV2.S vaccine recipients, 5 placebo recipients and 8 SARS-CoV-2 convalescent individuals. Participants in the trial were split at random into five groups of five each, receiving low-dose or high-dose Ad26.COV2.S once or twice, or else placebo on both occasions. Throughout the experiments and outcome assessment, investigators stayed blinded to trial group allocation. Results the study describes overall, beyond this receptor: Comparing responses between vaccine doses or regimens was not something the study was powered to do. Ad26.COV2.S recipients had higher spike-specific TCR breadth than placebo recipients (P = 0.0014). After vaccination, spike-specific CD8+ and CD4+ T cell responses were reported to show substantial breadth. Non-spike TCR breadth was comparable between vaccine and placebo recipients, consistent with the vaccine containing only spike. It was noted by the authors that total T cell responses may have been underestimated by the TCR breadth and depth analyses.

As to this clone: The antigen this receptor binds is unknown. No base qualities exist here, and no much larger clone lies one base off it.

The sample's treatment or condition label, in plain terms: 15 to 20 received Ad26.COV2.S at low or high dose, single or two shots; five or six received placebo; per-sample allocation not given. For vaccine and placebo recipients, repertoires were sequenced using samples collected on day 63 after the first injection. Between 29 July and 7 August 2020, Cohort 1b enrolled 25 adults aged 18-55 years at one site in Boston, USA. Ad26.COV2.S was a replication-incompetent adenovirus type 26 vector that expressed a prefusion-stabilized SARS-CoV-2 spike protein derived from the original Wuhan strain. Taken from the germline V gene (reference sequence), the CDR1 and CDR2 loops are MNHEY and SMNVEV. Trimming removed 2 bases from V and 7 bases from J; the gene matches leave 7 bases unexplained. CDR3 length: 15 amino acids, cysteine to phenylalanine. Only the CDR3 DNA stays, 45 bases, in frame from base 1. The immunoSEQ Assay was the method used to sequence TCRbeta CDR3 regions. After extraction, genomic DNA underwent amplification by bias-controlled multiplex PCR, followed by high-throughput sequencing. As for the authors' bioinformatics: To quantify the absolute abundance of every unique TCRbeta CDR3 region, sequences were collapsed and filtered. T cell fraction was estimated by normalization of TCRbeta template counts to usable DNA, with usable DNA being measured through amplification of reference genes present in all nucleated cells. Repertoire TCRs were annotated as SARS-CoV-2-specific by exact matching of V gene, CDR3 amino acid sequence and J gene to a known reactive TCR set. MIRA supplied the reference SARS-CoV-2 TCR set, which was filtered for enrichment in COVID-19-positive ImmuneCODE repertoires so that public or cross-reactive TCRs were removed. Drawing on the MIRA antigens, annotated TCRs were analysed further at the level of specific ORF or position within ORF. Breadth was defined as annotated unique rearrangements over total unique productive rearrangements; depth was the summed frequency of those rearrangements. TCR breadth was compared between groups using two-sided Wilcoxon rank-sum tests. What TCRdb holds here is the immuneACCESS table cut down to in-frame rearrangements. Part of the clones is not present; checked against another copy, under half of the missing clones reflect an unresolved V gene, and the others are unexplained. V and J calls and clone size are given by that table; D and trimming were obtained from the DNA. The table for this sample lists 350,000 to 450,000 clones; more than 75% of them were counted only once. The top ten hold roughly 3.1% of the sample.

Source: peripheral blood, taken in a trial of Ad26.COV2.S vaccine versus placebo. The TCR comes from a person aged 18-65 years who received the Ad26.COV2.S COVID-19 vaccine or a placebo. The chain employs TRBV27 and TRBJ2-1, with 8 bases aligning to TRBD1. The CDR3 region has the sequence CASSLRAGGVNEQFF. The DNA is TGTGCCAGCAGTTTAAGGGCAGGGGGCGTGAATGAGCAGTTCTTC.